These 21 T cell receptor beta chains were sequenced from one sample in a study of shared clonotypes between healthy human individuals. TCRdb's copy holds only in-frame clones and misses some; the assay was immunoSEQ multiplex PCR. The sample lists roughly 1,000,000 clones, more than 75% occurring once. Specimen: memory CD4+ T cells from PBMCs. Sample subset: CD45RA-negative fraction. The receptors here all came from a man younger than 35 in good health. Some clones in this sample may be carry-over from other donors' samples.

The CDR3 DNA follows: TGTGCCAGCACCAGACTAGCGGGAGTTCAAGAGACCCAGTACTTC. It specifies CASTRLAGVQETQYF. The V gene is TRBV2, the J gene TRBJ2-5, with 12 bases lining up with TRBD2. The germline CDR1 and CDR2 sequences are SNHLY and FYNNEI. V lost 7 bases, J lost 2 bases, and 5 bases stayed unmatched. This CDR3 contains 15 residues.

This clone was detected a few times. The genes are TRBV18 and TRBJ1-1, with 7 positions matching TRBD1. The CDR3 is made up of 15 amino acids. Germline values: CDR1 KGHSH, CDR2 LQKENI. V shed 1 base, J shed 2 bases, and the junction held 4 bases outside the gene matches. The CDR3: CASSPQGAGNTEAFF. CDR3 DNA sequence: TGTGCCAGCTCACCACAGGGGGCGGGAAACACTGAAGCTTTCTTT.

The DNA of the CDR3 is TGTGCCAGCAGTTTTAGACAGGGCATGAACACTGAAGCTTTCTTT. This sequence encodes CASSFRQGMNTEAFF. The V call is TRBV27, the J call TRBJ1-1; 7 bases map to TRBD1. This CDR3 region has 15 residues. V shed 3 bases, J shed 0 bases, and the junction held 4 bases outside the gene matches. Germline V gene sequence: CDR1 MNHEY, CDR2 SMNVEV (reference sequence).

This clone was picked up many times. The rearrangement links TRBV28 to TRBJ1-2; D gene ambiguous. The CDR3 totals 14 residues. V dropped 2 bases and J dropped 4 bases, with 11 bases sitting between them. Germline assignment: CDR1 MDHEN and CDR2 SYDVKM. This chain's CDR3 is CASSLRVNSYGYTF. As DNA, the CDR3 is TGTGCCAGCAGTTTACGGGTAAACAGCTATGGCTACACCTTC.

The chain uses TRBV28 and TRBJ2-7, with 16 positions matching TRBD2. CDR3 length equals 15 residues. Germline V lookup: CDR1 MDHEN, CDR2 SYDVKM. Losses at the gene ends were 5 bases for V and 7 bases for J; bases not matched to a gene: 5. DNA of the CDR3: TGTGCCAGCAGTCAGGGACTAGCGGGAGGGAGGGAGCAGTACTTC. Amino acid sequence: CASSQGLAGGREQYF.

The chain carries TRBV14 and TRBJ2-1; no clear D gene. V was cut by 0 bases and J by 6 bases, with 6 bases left in between. CDR1 and CDR2 (germline): SGHDN, FVKESK. The CDR3 extends over 13 amino acids. The CDR3 reads CASSQDPGNEQFF. Written as DNA, the CDR3 is TGTGCCAGCAGCCAAGACCCCGGCAATGAGCAGTTCTTC.

This clone was picked up a small number of times. This chain's CDR3 is CASSFSAPPNNEQFF. The CDR3 DNA reads TGTGCCAGCAGCTTCTCGGCCCCACCGAACAATGAGCAGTTCTTC. This chain links TRBV13 with TRBJ2-1; no firm D call. Germline V gene lookup returns CDR1 PRHDT and CDR2 FYEKMQ (reference sequence). V was trimmed by 3 bases and J by 5 bases, leaving 14 bases between them. CDR3 size: 15 residues.

The V and J genes are TRBV6-6 and TRBJ1-2; D is unclear. Trimming shortened V by 6 bases and J by 10 bases, and 15 bases separated the two germline ends. The CDR3 sequence is 12 residues long. From germline, CDR1 is MNHNY and CDR2 SVGAGI (reference sequence). DNA for the CDR3: TGTGCCAGCAGCCCCCCCACTGGCGTCTACACCTTC. Its protein is CASSPPTGVYTF.

V is TRBV5-1 and J is TRBJ2-3, with 8 positions matching TRBD1. V lost 0 bases to trimming and J lost 4 bases; unmatched junction nucleotides: 10. Germline V CDR1 and CDR2: SGHRS, YFSETQ. The CDR3 loop spans 17 amino acids. Here the CDR3 reads CASSLGLTGDFADTQYF. Here the CDR3 DNA reads TGCGCCAGCAGCTTGGGACTGACAGGGGATTTCGCAGATACGCAGTATTTT. Full variable domain (missing parts from reference TRBV5-1 and TRBJ2-3): KAGVTQTPRYLIKTRGQQVTLSCSPISGHRSVSWYQQTPGQGLQFLFEYFSETQRNKGNFPGRFSGRQFSNSRSEMNVSTLELGDSALYLCASSLGLTGDFADTQYFGPGTRLTVL.

The CDR3 nucleotides are TGTGCCAGCAGCTTAGCAAGGGTGACTAATGAAAAACTGTTTTTT. This encodes CASSLARVTNEKLFF. This chain links TRBV7-9 with TRBJ1-4; D gene unclear. With 0 bases removed from V and 2 bases from J, the gap between germline ends came to 7 bases. The germline V gene has CDR1 SEHNR and CDR2 FQNEAQ (reference sequence). CDR3 length: 15 residues. The full variable domain, rest sourced from reference TRBV7-9 and TRBJ1-4, is DTGVSQNPRHKITKRGQNVTFRCDPISEHNRLYWYRQTLGQGPEFLTYFQNEAQLEKSRLLSDRFSAERPKGSFSTLEIQRTEQGDSAMYLCASSLARVTNEKLFFGSGTQLSVL.

V and J are TRBV7-2 and TRBJ2-1; D is ambiguous. CDR1 and CDR2 (germline): SGHTA, FQGNSA. The CDR3 length is 13 residues. V was pared by 5 bases and J by 0 bases, with 5 bases between. CDR3 amino acids: CASSMSSYNEQFF. CDR3 nucleotides: TGTGCCAGCAGCATGAGCTCCTACAATGAGCAGTTCTTC.

The chain joins TRBV7-2 to TRBJ2-2, with 7 bases fitting TRBD1. The V segment lost 3 bases and the J segment 4 bases; nucleotides outside the gene matches: 8. Per the germline V gene, CDR1 is SGHTA and CDR2 is FQGNSA. This CDR3 spans 16 amino acids. The CDR3 coding sequence is TGTGCCAGCAGCTTTCGAGGGGGCGCGGGCACCGGGGAGCTGTTTTTT. It codes for CASSFRGGAGTGELFF.

The gene calls are TRBV2 and TRBJ1-2; tentatively, D is TRBD1 (6 bases). Germline CDR1 is SNHLY and CDR2 is FYNNEI. This CDR3 spans 16 amino acids. V was shortened by 6 bases and J by 7 bases, with 24 bases between the two germline ends. CDR3 sequence: CASSLSQTGRLSGYTF. The CDR3 nucleotides are TGTGCCAGCAGCCTAAGTCAGACAGGCCGCTTGAGTGGCTACACCTTC.

The chain joins TRBV28 to TRBJ2-2; 7 bases fit TRBD1. From germline, CDR1 is MDHEN and CDR2 SYDVKM. The CDR3 contains 13 residues. V shed 9 bases and J 5 bases; nucleotides not matched to a gene: 6. In nucleotides, the CDR3 is TGTGCCAGTATACAGGGGCGGACCGGGGAGCTGTTTTTT. Its protein product is CASIQGRTGELFF.

The chain recombines TRBV15 with TRBJ2-1; TRBD2 agrees at 7 bases. CDR1 is LNHNV, CDR2 YYDKDF, per germline (reference sequence). The CDR3 spans 15 residues. The V gene end was trimmed by 6 bases and the J gene end by 4 bases; junction bases not matched to a gene: 9. CDR3 coding DNA: TGTGCCACCAGGAGGGTGGCTAGCGGATACAATGAGCAGTTCTTC. The encoded protein is CATRRVASGYNEQFF.

The chain couples TRBV6-1 to TRBJ2-7; 8 nucleotides agree with TRBD2. J lost 0 bases, V lost 7 bases, and 8 bases had no gene match. In germline, CDR1 is MNHNS, CDR2 SASEGT. CDR3 length: 15 amino acids. The CDR3 nucleotides are TGTGCCAGCACCCCGGGGGGGCTGAGCTCCTACGAGCAGTACTTC. As protein: CASTPGGLSSYEQYF.

V usage is TRBV2 and J usage is TRBJ2-7, with D unresolved. Germline V gene sequence: CDR1 SNHLY, CDR2 FYNNEI. This CDR3 region has 11 residues. Trimming pared 8 bases from V and 3 bases from J, leaving 8 bases between. The CDR3 spells CASGDNYEQYF. Written as DNA, the CDR3 is TGTGCCAGCGGCGATAACTACGAGCAGTACTTC.

This clone was seen once. The chain employs TRBV29-1 and TRBJ1-1; D is unclear. The CDR3 length is 15 residues. V dropped 7 bases and J dropped 7 bases, with 25 bases sitting between them. Germline V gives CDR1 SQVTM, CDR2 ANQGSEA. CDR3 amino acids: CSAHPRTALGFEAFF. In DNA, the CDR3 is TGCAGCGCTCACCCCCGGACGGCCTTAGGATTTGAAGCTTTCTTT.

The chain is built from TRBV15 and TRBJ1-2; TRBD1 aligns across 7 bases. There are 13 residues in the CDR3. Germline assignment: CDR1 LNHNV and CDR2 YYDKDF (reference sequence). V gave up 5 bases and J gave up 4 bases; unmatched junction bases: 4. CDR3 bases: TGTGCCACCAGCCGGGACAGTCTCTATGGCTACACCTTC. It is translated as CATSRDSLYGYTF.

V gene TRBV4-3 combines with J gene TRBJ2-3, with D unresolved. The CDR3 is 12 residues long. Per the germline V gene, CDR1 is LGHNA and CDR2 is YSLEER. V was shortened by 6 bases and J by 4 bases, with 8 bases between the two germline ends. The CDR3 loop reads CASRMRSDTQYF. The CDR3 DNA follows: TGCGCCAGCAGGATGAGGTCAGATACGCAGTATTTT.

This chain joins TRBV5-4 and TRBJ2-1; a possible D gene is TRBD2 (6 bases). Trimming removed 0 bases at V and 4 bases at J, with 14 bases between. The germline gives CDR1 SGHNT, CDR2 YYREEE (reference sequence). CDR3 length: 16 residues. The chain's CDR3 is CASSLADREVYNEQFF. CDR3 nucleotides: TGTGCCAGCAGCTTGGCCGATAGGGAGGTTTACAATGAGCAGTTCTTC.